The source of this TCR beta chain is a study of CD8+ T cells in alopecia areata. For this clone: What it recognizes is unknown.

RNA was extracted and reverse transcribed into cDNA as the sequencing template. Clones were sequenced by immunoSEQ multiplex PCR, and TCRdb holds only the in-frame ones, with some missing. This sample yields approximately 150,000 clones, of which 75% to 90% are seen a single time; roughly 15% belongs to the top ten. Isolation of CD4+ and CD8+ T cells from PBMCs was achieved by sorting. This CDR3 spans 14 amino acids. The germline V gene has CDR1 SGHVS and CDR2 FNYEAQ. V lost 4 bases and J lost 0, with 9 bases in between. The study's findings and limits: Elevated clonality characterized lesional scalp relative to normal scalp, particularly in alopecia totalis/universalis.

The specimen was CD8+ T cells sorted from blood, collected at week 0. The receptor comes from a human donor with alopecia areata. V and J are TRBV7-6 and TRBJ1-1; D is ambiguous. CDR3 residues: CASSSIALNTEAFF. The DNA for the CDR3 is TGTGCCAGCAGCTCAATAGCCTTGAACACTGAAGCTTTCTTT.